Following are 8 T cell receptor beta chains from one sample sequenced in a study of cytomegalovirus exposure and HLA in healthy donors (dated by TCRdb to about 2017). Receptor amplification or capture employed the immunoSEQ multiplex PCR assay. The multiplex PCR relied on a mix of 60 forward primers for TCR Vbeta segments and 13 reverse primers for TCR Jbeta segments. What TCRdb holds here is the immuneACCESS table cut down to in-frame rearrangements. Part of the clones is not present; checked against another copy, under half of the missing clones reflect an unresolved V gene, and the others are unexplained. The sample has about 82,000 clones on record, around 73% of them singletons. Together, the top ten hold around 3.4% of the sample. The sequencing sample was made of PBMCs. Every receptor here comes from a man in his fifties or sixties in good health and CMV-seronegative.

This clone has a handful of counts. This chain uses TRBV6-4 with TRBJ1-3; no clear D. Germline-derived CDR1 and CDR2 are MRHNA and SNTAGT. This CDR3 has 15 amino acids. V gave up 6 bases and J gave up 3 bases, with 15 bases separating them. The CDR3 sequence is CASREGTAYGNTIYF. DNA of the CDR3: TGTGCCAGCAGGGAGGGCACCGCATATGGAAACACCATATATTTT.

The rearrangement joins TRBV6-5 to TRBJ2-1, with 8 bases lining up with TRBD1. Germline trimming cut 2 bases from V and 10 bases from J; bases unmatched to any gene: 4. There are 13 residues in the CDR3. Germline assignment: CDR1 MNHEY and CDR2 SVGAGI. CDR3 coding DNA: TGTGCCAGCAGTTACAAGGACAGGGAGGAGCAGTTCTTC. Residues: CASSYKDREEQFF.

This chain uses TRBV15 with TRBJ1-1; possibly TRBD1 for D (5 bases). Germline V gene data show CDR1 as LNHNV and CDR2 as YYDKDF (reference sequence). This CDR3 is 12 amino acids long. V lost 5 bases to trimming and J lost 5 bases, with 9 bases between them. This CDR3 reads CATSWGGTEAFF. CDR3 coding DNA: TGTGCCACCAGCTGGGGGGGAACTGAAGCTTTCTTT. Full variable domain (remainder filled in from reference TRBV15 and TRBJ1-1): DAMVIQNPRYQVTQFGKPVTLSCSQTLNHNVMYWYQQKSSQAPKLLFHYYDKDFNNEADTPDNFQSRRPNTSFCFLDIRSPGLGDTAMYLCATSWGGTEAFFGQGTRLTVV.

This clone appeared a single time. The chain joins TRBV7-2 to TRBJ1-1; D might be TRBD1 (5 bases). The germline V gene encodes CDR1 SGHTA and CDR2 FQGNSA. CDR3 length: 13 amino acids. Trimming left V 3 bases short and J 5 bases short, with 10 bases between. The CDR3 nucleotides read TGTGCCAGCAGCTTCAGGGATAAGACTGAAGCTTTCTTT. Translation gives CASSFRDKTEAFF.

The chain joins TRBV29-1 to TRBJ2-2; the D is unclear. The CDR3 loop spans 16 amino acids. V was shortened by 4 bases and J by 0 bases, with 15 bases between the two germline ends. Germline V lookup: CDR1 SQVTM, CDR2 ANQGSEA. The CDR3 protein is CSVVVGSTSNTGELFF. The CDR3 nucleotides are TGCAGCGTTGTGGTCGGGTCTACTTCGAACACCGGGGAGCTGTTTTTT.

This chain links TRBV19 with TRBJ1-1; 11 positions match TRBD1. Germline assignment: CDR1 LNHDA and CDR2 SQIVND (reference sequence). With 9 bases clipped from V and 1 base from J, the junction kept 7 bases outside the gene matches. The CDR3 runs 15 residues. The CDR3 here is CASRKGQGANTEAFF. CDR3 sequence (DNA): TGTGCCAGCCGAAAAGGACAGGGGGCGAACACTGAAGCTTTCTTT.

This clone occurred a few times. The chain is built from TRBV5-4 and TRBJ1-1; D is possibly TRBD1 (5 bases). The CDR3 covers 14 residues. Germline CDR1 SGHNT, CDR2 YYREEE (reference sequence). The V gene lost 4 bases and the J gene lost 5 bases, with 15 bases spanning the gap. CDR3 sequence (DNA): TGTGCCAGCAGCCCGGGGGGGGGTTCTACTGAAGCTTTCTTT. Protein sequence: CASSPGGGSTEAFF.

The chain couples TRBV10-3 to TRBJ1-5, with a possible D match to TRBD1 (5 bases). The germline CDR1 and CDR2 sequences are ENHRY and SYGVKD. V was clipped by 6 bases and J by 7 bases, with 16 bases between them. The CDR3 spans 14 residues. The chain's CDR3 is CAISTDITYQPQHF. CDR3 bases: TGTGCCATCAGCACGGACATAACTTACCAGCCCCAGCATTTT.